Listed here are 13 T cell receptor beta chains from one sample, sequenced in a study of T cells in Graves' hyperthyroidism and ophthalmopathy. The CDR3 regions of TCR beta were amplified from RNA transcripts. The TCR CDR3 was amplified in a first-round RT-PCR using the HTBI primer set. Using its own MiXCR run on the multiplex PCR reads, TCRdb lists one record per CDR3 protein. This table holds over 250,000 distinct CDR3 sequences, roughly an eighth found once. Sample: blood. The receptor source for this set is a woman aged 40-49 years with Graves' ophthalmopathy.

The sample holds many counts of this clonotype. V usage is TRBV28 and J usage is TRBJ2-7; D gene ambiguous. Germline lookup yields CDR1 MDHEN and CDR2 SYDVKM. The CDR3 sequence is 11 residues long. Deletions cut 5 bases from V and 6 bases from J, with 8 bases between. CDR3 in DNA: TGTGCCAGCAGTGGGTGGGGCGAGCAGTACTTC. Encoded protein: CASSGWGEQYF.

This clonotype appeared many times. The rearrangement joins TRBV28 to TRBJ2-7; 8 positions match TRBD1. Germline trimming cut 5 bases from V and 3 bases from J; bases unmatched to any gene: 9. In germline, CDR1 is MDHEN, CDR2 SYDVKM. This CDR3 has 15 amino acids. The CDR3 is CASSHRQGRIYEQYF. CDR3 nucleotides: TGTGCCAGCAGTCACCGACAGGGGAGGATCTACGAGCAGTACTTC. The full variable domain, completed using reference TRBV28 and TRBJ2-7, is DVKVTQSSRYLVKRTGEKVFLECVQDMDHENMFWYRQDPGLGLRLIYFSYDVKMKEKGDIPEGYSVSREKKERFSLILESASTNQTSMYLCASSHRQGRIYEQYFGPGTRLTVT.

This clonotype was counted many times. The J gene is TRBJ2-5, the V gene TRBV20-1, with a tentative D call TRBD1 (5 bases). Germline V lookup: CDR1 DFQATT, CDR2 SNEGSKA (reference sequence). V lost 6 bases and J 2 bases, leaving 22 bases between the germline ends. The CDR3 is made up of 16 amino acids. The CDR3 loop reads CSAFDWTARVQETQYF. In nucleotides, the CDR3 is TGCAGTGCGTTCGACTGGACCGCCAGGGTACAAGAGACCCAGTACTTC.

V and J are TRBV15 and TRBJ2-2; 12 bases agree with TRBD2. Trimming at V came to 0 bases and at J to 4 bases, leaving 6 bases not matched to a gene. Looked up from germline, CDR1 is LNHNV and CDR2 is YYDKDF (reference sequence). The CDR3 has 18 amino acids. The CDR3 bases are TGTGCCACCAGCAGAGATCGGGCTAGCGGGGGGGCCACCGGGGAGCTGTTTTTT. Protein: CATSRDRASGGATGELFF. Looking up the rest from reference TRBV15 and TRBJ2-2 gives the full variable domain: DAMVIQNPRYQVTQFGKPVTLSCSQTLNHNVMYWYQQKSSQAPKLLFHYYDKDFNNEADTPDNFQSRRPNTSFCFLDIRSPGLGDTAMYLCATSRDRASGGATGELFFGEGSRLTVL.

This clonotype occurred many times. V is TRBV6-6 and J is TRBJ2-7; TRBD1 aligns across 8 bases. The V gene end was trimmed by 2 bases and the J gene end by 3 bases; junction bases not matched to a gene: 6. The V gene's germline CDR1 is MNHNY and CDR2 SVGAGI (reference sequence). The CDR3 length is 15 residues. The CDR3 here is CASSYRVQGGYEQYF. The CDR3 region has the DNA TGTGCCAGCAGTTACCGGGTACAGGGGGGCTACGAGCAGTACTTC.

The CDR3 DNA follows: TGTGCCAGCAGCCCCCGGGACCGGCGCCTCGCTGAAGCTTTCTTT. It encodes CASSPRDRRLAEAFF. The V and J genes are TRBV7-6 and TRBJ1-1; tentative D call: TRBD1 (5 bases). V lost 5 bases and J 6 bases, leaving 19 bases between the germline ends. Germline values: CDR1 SGHVS, CDR2 FNYEAQ. The CDR3 is 15 amino acids. The full variable domain, rest sourced from reference TRBV7-6 and TRBJ1-1, is GAGVSQSPRYKVTKRGQDVALRCDPISGHVSLYWYRQALGQGPEFLTYFNYEAQQDKSGLPNDRFSAERPEGSISTLTIQRTEQRDSAMYRCASSPRDRRLAEAFFGQGTRLTVV.

Many counts were recorded for this clonotype. The CDR3 region has the DNA TGTGCCAGCAGCACAACCCCCCTACAGCCCCAGCATTTT. Protein: CASSTTPLQPQHF. The rearrangement links TRBV2 to TRBJ1-5; D remains unclear. The ends were cut back, 6 bases at V and 7 bases at J, with 13 bases in the middle. Germline CDR1 and CDR2: SNHLY and FYNNEI. The CDR3 consists of 13 residues.

V is TRBV3-1 and J is TRBJ1-3, with 10 bases identical to TRBD1. This CDR3 spans 21 amino acids. Per the germline V gene, CDR1 is LGHDT and CDR2 is YNNKEL (reference sequence). J lost 0 bases, V lost 0 bases, and 14 bases had no gene match. CDR3 nucleotides: TGTGCCAGCAGCCAAGATCTTTTCGGGACAGGGGCTTCCTACTCTGGAAACACCATATATTTT. Protein sequence: CASSQDLFGTGASYSGNTIYF. The whole variable domain, remainder taken from reference TRBV3-1 and TRBJ1-3, is DTAVSQTPKYLVTQMGNDKSIKCEQNLGHDTMYWYKQDSKKFLKIMFSYNNKELIINETVPNRFSPKSPDKAHLNLHINSLELGDSAVYFCASSQDLFGTGASYSGNTIYFGEGSWLTVV.

This clonotype was seen at least ten times. This rearrangement joins TRBV7-8 to TRBJ1-1; no reliable D call. The germline V gene has CDR1 SGHVS and CDR2 FQNEAQ. The CDR3 is made up of 12 amino acids. Trimming stripped 2 bases from V and 10 bases from J, with 11 bases between. The CDR3 DNA reads as TGTGCCAGCAGCTTAAGCGGCAATCCAGCTTTCTTT. The encoded protein is CASSLSGNPAFF. The variable domain in full, completed from reference TRBV7-8 and TRBJ1-1, reads GAGVSQSPRYKVAKRGQDVALRCDPISGHVSLFWYQQALGQGPEFLTYFQNEAQLDKSGLPSDRFFAERPEGSVSTLKIQRTQQEDSAVYLCASSLSGNPAFFGQGTRLTVV.

This clonotype was recorded many times. The gene calls are TRBV28 and TRBJ2-5, with D maybe TRBD2 (5 bases). This CDR3 spans 11 amino acids. CDR1 is MDHEN and CDR2 is SYDVKM in the germline V gene. Trimming took off 6 bases at V and 12 bases at J, with 14 bases between the two ends. The CDR3, as DNA: TGTGCCAGCAGAAGTAATACCGGGAAGTACTTC. As protein: CASRSNTGKYF.

In its sample, this clonotype was seen many times. The V and J genes are TRBV7-9 and TRBJ1-1; D gene ambiguous. With 1 base removed from V and 4 bases from J, the gap between germline ends came to 7 bases. Germline lookup yields CDR1 SEHNR and CDR2 FQNEAQ (reference sequence). The CDR3 runs to 13 residues. The CDR3 sequence: CASSLGRATEAFF. The CDR3 region has the DNA TGTGCCAGCAGCTTAGGGCGCGCCACTGAAGCTTTCTTT.

This clonotype was counted a few times. This chain joins TRBV7-2 and TRBJ1-6; D not resolved. Germline values: CDR1 SGHTA, CDR2 FQGNSA. V lost 1 base to trimming and J lost 4 bases, with 8 bases between them. CDR3 length equals 15 residues. Written as DNA, the CDR3 is TGTGCCAGCAGCTTAGAGTGGGCTTATAATTCACCCCTCCACTTT. This codes for CASSLEWAYNSPLHF.

This clonotype was counted a few times. This chain links TRBV5-8 with TRBJ2-7; 9 bases match TRBD2. Per the germline V gene, CDR1 is SGHTS and CDR2 is YDEGEE. Germline trimming cut 2 bases from V and 6 bases from J; bases unmatched to any gene: 12. The CDR3 loop spans 16 amino acids. The CDR3: CASSLNPGLASGEQYF. CDR3 coding DNA: TGTGCCAGCAGCTTAAATCCGGGACTAGCCAGTGGCGAGCAGTACTTC. The variable domain in full, with the rest retrieved from reference TRBV5-8 and TRBJ2-7, is EAGVTQSPTHLIKTRGQQATLRCSPISGHTSVYWYQQALGLGLQFLLWYDEGEERNRGNFPPRFSGRQFPNYSSELNVNALELEDSALYLCASSLNPGLASGEQYFGPGTRLTVT.